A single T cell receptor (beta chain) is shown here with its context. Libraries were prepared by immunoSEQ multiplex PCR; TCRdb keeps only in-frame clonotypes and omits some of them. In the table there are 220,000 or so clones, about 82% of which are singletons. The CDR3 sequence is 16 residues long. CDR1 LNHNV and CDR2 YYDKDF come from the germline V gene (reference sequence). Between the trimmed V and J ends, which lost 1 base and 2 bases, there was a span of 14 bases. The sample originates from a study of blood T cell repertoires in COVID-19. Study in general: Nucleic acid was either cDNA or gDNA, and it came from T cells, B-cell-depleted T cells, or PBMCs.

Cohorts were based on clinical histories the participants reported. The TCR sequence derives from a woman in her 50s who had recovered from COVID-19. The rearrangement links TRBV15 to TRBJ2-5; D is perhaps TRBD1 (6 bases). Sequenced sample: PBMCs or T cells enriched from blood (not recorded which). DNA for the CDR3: TGTGCCACCAGCAGAGGGGATAGGGGGAATCAAGAGACCCAGTACTTC. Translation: CATSRGDRGNQETQYF.